This T cell receptor beta chain was observed in a study of human T cells and chemical hapten exposure. Study-level findings and limits: Donor immune responses may differ from healthy people's, since all donors had alopecia. TCRs at high frequency, those above 1 in 1000, did not change with DPC sensitization.

With regard to this clonotype: The antigen remains undetermined.

TCRdb reprocessed the RACE reads with MiXCR, giving one entry per CDR3 protein. The sample records some 110,000 distinct CDR3 sequences, approximately 10% being singletons. Time point in this sample: patch test 3, about 24 weeks after DPC sensitization. The treatment here: therapeutic diphenylcyclopropenone sensitization with weekly scalp DPC. The sequencing here drew on whole blood, taken in connection with sensitization to the hapten diphenylcyclopropenone (DPC). The sequence came from a woman aged 45 to 65 with alopecia areata. Some clones in this sample may be carry-over from other donors' samples.

The CDR3 loop reads CASSISGYSNQPQHF. As DNA, the CDR3 is TGTGCCAGTAGTATCTCCGGGTATAGCAATCAGCCCCAGCATTTT. The gene calls are TRBV19 and TRBJ1-5; D gene ambiguous. In germline, CDR1 is LNHDA, CDR2 SQIVND (reference sequence). V was pared by 3 bases and J by 0 bases, with 9 bases between. The CDR3 covers 15 residues.